Listed here are 25 T cell receptor beta chains from one sample, sequenced in a study of immune cell composition in non-small cell lung cancer. The repertoire was sequenced with immunoSEQ multiplex PCR; TCRdb's copy has only in-frame clones and lacks some. The table shows roughly 2,900 clones, with over 60% occurring only once. The source material was lung tumor tissue. All receptors come from a human donor with non-small cell lung cancer.

This rearrangement joins TRBV9 to TRBJ2-3; 8 bases fit TRBD2. CDR3 length: 16 amino acids. V trimming: 2 bases; J trimming: 3 bases; junction bases outside the gene matches: 8. Germline CDR1 reads SGDLS; CDR2 reads YYNGEE. The CDR3 reads CASSVLEAGGTDTQYF. CDR3 nucleotides: TGTGCCAGCAGCGTGCTGGAGGCGGGAGGAACAGATACGCAGTATTTT. The full variable domain, completed using reference TRBV9 and TRBJ2-3, is DSGVTQTPKHLITATGQRVTLRCSPRSGDLSVYWYQQSLDQGLQFLIQYYNGEERAKGNILERFSAQQFPDLHSELNLSSLELGDSALYFCASSVLEAGGTDTQYFGPGTRLTVL.

The rearrangement uses TRBV5-5 and TRBJ2-7; 10 nucleotides match TRBD1. Germline V gene sequence: CDR1 SGHKS, CDR2 YYEKEE (reference sequence). The trim removed 5 bases at V and 6 bases at J, leaving 8 bases unmatched. The CDR3 is made up of 14 amino acids. The CDR3 region has the DNA TGTGCCAGCAGACCGGACAGGGGGAGGCCCGAGCAGTACTTC. It encodes CASRPDRGRPEQYF.

The chain is built from TRBV6-5 and TRBJ1-1; 7 nucleotides agree with TRBD1. Trimming removed 1 base from V and 4 bases from J; junction bases left unmatched: 9. Germline CDR1 reads MNHEY; CDR2 reads SVGAGI. The CDR3 consists of 16 residues. CDR3 sequence (DNA): TGTGCCAGCAGTTACTGGACACCAGGGGGGCGCACTGAAGCTTTCTTT. This encodes CASSYWTPGGRTEAFF.

V and J are TRBV7-7 and TRBJ2-1, with D maybe TRBD2 (5 bases). V was trimmed by 6 bases and J by 7 bases, leaving 16 bases between them. The germline V gene encodes CDR1 SSHAT and CDR2 FNYEAQ (reference sequence). CDR3 size: 14 residues. The chain's CDR3 is CASSLGVTGNEQFF. The CDR3 region has the DNA TGTGCCAGCAGTCTAGGAGTGACGGGGAATGAGCAGTTCTTC.

The chain has TRBV13 and TRBJ2-6; D might be TRBD1 (6 bases). Between the trimmed V and J ends, which lost 5 bases and 4 bases, there was a span of 12 bases. Germline values: CDR1 PRHDT, CDR2 FYEKMQ (reference sequence). The CDR3 is made up of 15 amino acids. CDR3 DNA sequence: TGTGCCAGCAGCCGCCAGGGGTCCGGGGCCAACGTCCTGACTTTC. This translates into CASSRQGSGANVLTF. The full variable domain, with the rest looked up from reference TRBV13 and TRBJ2-6, is AAGVIQSPRHLIKEKRETATLKCYPIPRHDTVYWYQQGPGQDPQFLISFYEKMQSDKGSIPDRFSAQQFSDYHSELNMSSLELGDSALYFCASSRQGSGANVLTFGAGSRLTVL.

The chain couples TRBV6-1 to TRBJ1-2; 10 positions agree with TRBD1. Germline CDR1 MNHNS, CDR2 SASEGT. Losses at the gene ends were 4 bases for V and 7 bases for J; bases not matched to a gene: 9. There are 15 residues in the CDR3. The CDR3 here is CASSVQTGGGVGYTF. In DNA form, the CDR3 reads TGTGCCAGCAGTGTCCAGACAGGGGGCGGGGTTGGCTACACCTTC.

The J gene is TRBJ2-7, the V gene TRBV19, with 9 bases identical to TRBD1. CDR3 length: 17 amino acids. Germline-derived CDR1 and CDR2 are LNHDA and SQIVND (reference sequence). J gave up 4 bases and V 5 bases, and 15 bases lay outside the gene matches. CDR3 region: CASSGQNRGRGGYEQYF. Here the CDR3 DNA reads TGTGCCAGTAGTGGACAGAACAGGGGGCGCGGAGGGTACGAGCAGTACTTC.

This clone is termed large. The J gene is TRBJ1-1, the V gene TRBV2, with TRBD1 identical over 8 bases. Germline V CDR1 and CDR2: SNHLY, FYNNEI. The CDR3 covers 13 residues. The V segment lost 6 bases and the J segment 1 base; nucleotides outside the gene matches: 1. Here the CDR3 reads CASSTGGNTEAFF. CDR3 in DNA: TGTGCCAGCAGCACAGGGGGGAACACTGAAGCTTTCTTT.

This chain links TRBV5-6 with TRBJ1-2, with D possibly matching TRBD1 (5 bases). This CDR3 comprises 13 residues. Per the germline V gene, CDR1 is SGHDT and CDR2 is YYEEEE. Trimming took off 3 bases at V and 3 bases at J, with 9 bases between the two ends. This CDR3 reads CASSSRDYYGYTF. The CDR3 DNA follows: TGTGCCAGCAGCTCCCGGGACTACTATGGCTACACCTTC. The full variable domain, completed using reference TRBV5-6 and TRBJ1-2, is DAGVTQSPTHLIKTRGQQVTLRCSPKSGHDTVSWYQQALGQGPQFIFQYYEEEERQRGNFPDRFSGHQFPNYSSELNVNALLLGDSALYLCASSSRDYYGYTFGSGTRLTVV.

This clone has just a few counts. The V call is TRBV4-1, the J call TRBJ1-5, with 8 nucleotides matching TRBD1. The junction had 6 bases not matched to a gene; V was cut back by 1 base and J by 7 bases. Germline V CDR1 and CDR2: MGHRA, YSYEKL. The CDR3 spans 15 residues. For the CDR3, the DNA is TGCGCCAGCAGCCAAGTGGCAGGGGGCCGACAGCCCCAGCATTTT. It is translated as CASSQVAGGRQPQHF.

This clone was observed once. The chain is built from TRBV5-1 and TRBJ2-1; a possible D gene is TRBD1 (5 bases). The V end was cut by 2 bases, the J end by 5 bases, with 14 bases between. Per germline, CDR1 SGHRS and CDR2 YFSETQ. CDR3 length: 15 amino acids. CDR3 in amino acids: CASSLVQGRHNEQFF. Written as DNA, the CDR3 is TGCGCCAGCAGCTTAGTCCAGGGTAGGCACAATGAGCAGTTCTTC. The variable domain in full, with the rest retrieved from reference TRBV5-1 and TRBJ2-1, is KAGVTQTPRYLIKTRGQQVTLSCSPISGHRSVSWYQQTPGQGLQFLFEYFSETQRNKGNFPGRFSGRQFSNSRSEMNVSTLELGDSALYLCASSLVQGRHNEQFFGPGTRLTVL.

The chain uses TRBV28 and TRBJ2-7, with D possibly being TRBD1 (6 bases). The ends were cut back, 4 bases at V and 7 bases at J, with 8 bases in the middle. Germline CDR1 is MDHEN and CDR2 is SYDVKM. This CDR3 is built from 11 residues. The CDR3 sequence is CASSYQGEQYF. CDR3 nucleotide sequence: TGTGCCAGCAGTTATCAGGGGGAGCAGTACTTC.

The CDR3 sequence: CASSLADGLAGRRDGEQYF. In nucleotides, the CDR3 is TGTGCCAGCAGCTTAGCCGACGGACTAGCGGGAAGACGGGACGGGGAGCAGTACTTC. The rearrangement links TRBV7-9 to TRBJ2-5; 12 nucleotides agree with TRBD2. From germline, CDR1 is SEHNR and CDR2 FQNEAQ (reference sequence). The CDR3 extends over 19 amino acids. Trimming removed 0 bases from V and 11 bases from J; junction bases left unmatched: 19. The full variable domain, in which reference TRBV7-9 and TRBJ2-5 provide the parts outside the CDR3, is DTGVSQNPRHKITKRGQNVTFRCDPISEHNRLYWYRQTLGQGPEFLTYFQNEAQLEKSRLLSDRFSAERPKGSFSTLEIQRTEQGDSAMYLCASSLADGLAGRRDGEQYFGPGTRLLVL.

This sequence joins TRBV10-3 and TRBJ2-5; 7 bases are a match to TRBD2. CDR1 and CDR2 from the germline V gene are ENHRY and SYGVKD. This CDR3 region has 15 residues. The ends lost 4 bases at V and 1 base at J; junction bases unmatched: 6. CDR3 DNA sequence: TGTGCCATCAGTGTGGGGCGGGGGAGCCAAGAGACCCAGTACTTC. Protein product: CAISVGRGSQETQYF.

The sample holds one count of this clone. The rearrangement links TRBV7-2 to TRBJ2-7; 7 nucleotides line up with TRBD1. V lost 3 bases and J lost 4; bases outside the gene matches: 3. Per the germline V gene, CDR1 is SGHTA and CDR2 is FQGNSA. The CDR3 consists of 13 residues. The DNA of the CDR3 is TGTGCCAGCAGCTTCGGGACAGAGTACGAGCAGTACTTC. Translation gives CASSFGTEYEQYF. Together with reference TRBV7-2 and TRBJ2-7, the CDR3 gives the full variable domain: GAGVSQSPSNKVTEKGKDVELRCDPISGHTALYWYRQSLGQGLEFLIYFQGNSAPDKSGLPSDRFSAERTGGSVSTLTIQRTQQEDSAVYLCASSFGTEYEQYFGPGTRLTVT.

J is TRBJ1-6 and V is TRBV9; maybe TRBD1 (6 bases). This CDR3 is built from 17 residues. Trimming cost V 4 bases and J 0 bases, with 14 bases left between them. The germline CDR1 and CDR2 sequences are SGDLS and YYNGEE. The CDR3 DNA sequence: TGTGCCAGCAGCCCTGGGGACACGAGCTCCTATAATTCACCCCTCCACTTT. Translated: CASSPGDTSSYNSPLHF.

This chain connects TRBV7-8 to TRBJ2-5; the D is unclear. The V gene lost 9 bases and the J gene lost 1 base, with 15 bases spanning the gap. The CDR3 is 14 amino acids. CDR1 SGHVS and CDR2 FQNEAQ come from the germline V gene. The DNA of the CDR3 is TGTGCCAGTCGTAGTCTAAACCTCCAAGAGACCCAGTACTTC. This sequence encodes CASRSLNLQETQYF.

The V and J genes are TRBV18 and TRBJ1-1; D is uncertain. This CDR3 is built from 13 residues. Germline V gene lookup returns CDR1 KGHSH and CDR2 LQKENI. The V gene lost 3 bases and the J gene lost 0 bases, with 5 bases spanning the gap. This chain's CDR3 is CASSPGVNTEAFF. Here the CDR3 DNA reads TGTGCCAGCTCACCGGGAGTGAACACTGAAGCTTTCTTT. Filled out from reference TRBV18 and TRBJ1-1, the complete variable domain reads NAGVMQNPRHLVRRRGQEARLRCSPMKGHSHVYWYRQLPEEGLKFMVYLQKENIIDESGMPKERFSAEFPKEGPSILRIQQVVRGDSAAYFCASSPGVNTEAFFGQGTRLTVV.

The chain is built from TRBV7-8 and TRBJ1-1; 8 nucleotides line up with TRBD1. CDR1 is SGHVS and CDR2 is FQNEAQ in the germline V gene. The CDR3 covers 15 residues. V lost 1 base, J lost 1 base, and 2 bases stayed unmatched. In nucleotides, the CDR3 is TGTGCCAGCAGCTTAGGAGGGACAGGGAACACTGAAGCTTTCTTT. Translating it yields CASSLGGTGNTEAFF.

This chain joins TRBV5-1 and TRBJ2-7; 11 nucleotides agree with TRBD1. The CDR3 spans 15 residues. Per the germline V gene, CDR1 is SGHRS and CDR2 is YFSETQ. V was pared by 5 bases and J by 5 bases, with 9 bases of the junction left unmatched. CDR3 nucleotide sequence: TGCGCCAGCAGACGTTCCGGGACAGGGGGGGACGAGCAGTACTTC. Amino acid sequence: CASRRSGTGGDEQYF.

The chain combines TRBV5-1 with TRBJ1-2, with a weak D call TRBD1 (6 bases). This CDR3 contains 15 residues. Germline V gene sequence: CDR1 SGHRS, CDR2 YFSETQ. Trimming shortened V by 1 base and J by 4 bases, and 14 bases separated the two germline ends. The DNA for the CDR3 is TGCGCCAGCAGCTTGTCTTGGGGGCCGGGCTATGGCTACACCTTC. Translation: CASSLSWGPGYGYTF.

This chain uses TRBV19 with TRBJ1-2; D may be TRBD1 (6 bases). This CDR3 is built from 15 residues. CDR1 and CDR2 (germline): LNHDA, SQIVND (reference sequence). The ends were cut back, 6 bases at V and 3 bases at J, with 17 bases in the middle. CDR3 region: CASRLQGQGYYGYTF. The CDR3 DNA reads as TGTGCCAGTAGGCTGCAAGGGCAGGGGTACTATGGCTACACCTTC.

The chain recombines TRBV7-2 with TRBJ1-2, with D unclear. CDR1 and CDR2 (germline): SGHTA, FQGNSA. The CDR3 sequence is 14 residues long. Trimming cost V 6 bases and J 7 bases, with 18 bases left between them. CDR3 protein: CASSTPGRTRGYTF. CDR3 DNA: TGTGCCAGCAGTACCCCCGGGAGGACCCGTGGCTACACCTTC.

This chain uses TRBV5-1 with TRBJ2-2, with 12 bases matching TRBD2. J was trimmed by 8 bases and V by 0 bases; bases with no gene match: 8. The CDR3 loop spans 17 amino acids. Germline-derived CDR1 and CDR2 are SGHRS and YFSETQ. The CDR3 protein is CASSLGLAGVPWGELFF. Here the CDR3 DNA reads TGCGCCAGCAGCTTGGGACTAGCGGGAGTACCCTGGGGGGAGCTGTTTTTT. Variable domain in full (rest from reference TRBV5-1 and TRBJ2-2): KAGVTQTPRYLIKTRGQQVTLSCSPISGHRSVSWYQQTPGQGLQFLFEYFSETQRNKGNFPGRFSGRQFSNSRSEMNVSTLELGDSALYLCASSLGLAGVPWGELFFGEGSRLTVL.

The chain joins TRBV19 to TRBJ1-2, with 9 bases identical to TRBD1. The CDR3 is 15 amino acids. Germline values: CDR1 LNHDA, CDR2 SQIVND (reference sequence). Germline trimming cut 5 bases from V and 1 base from J; bases unmatched to any gene: 5. The CDR3 DNA sequence: TGTGCCAGTAGTCACGGGACAGGGTTTAACTATGGCTACACCTTC. Translating gives CASSHGTGFNYGYTF.